These 4 T cell receptor beta chains were sequenced from one sample in a study of T cells in Graves' hyperthyroidism and ophthalmopathy. TCR beta CDR3 region amplification was performed from RNA transcripts. The HTBI primer set served for first-round RT-PCR of the TCR CDR3. TCRdb used MiXCR to reprocess the multiplex PCR reads, holding one entry per CDR3 protein. The sample includes over 700,000 distinct CDR3 sequences, 18% of them seen just once. Input material: blood. The source is a woman between 50 and 59 years old with Graves' hyperthyroidism that later progressed to Graves' ophthalmopathy.

In its sample, this clonotype was seen many times. The chain is built from TRBV11-2 and TRBJ2-3; D ambiguous. This CDR3 has 15 amino acids. The germline V and J ends were trimmed by 3 bases and 0 bases, with 10 bases remaining between them. CDR1 is SGHAT and CDR2 is FQNNGV in the germline V gene. CDR3 in amino acids: CASSFQDHSTDTQYF. CDR3 sequence (DNA): TGTGCCAGCAGCTTCCAGGACCATAGCACAGATACGCAGTATTTT.

The gene calls are TRBV2 and TRBJ2-3; 11 bases line up with TRBD2. Germline assignment: CDR1 SNHLY and CDR2 FYNNEI. J gave up 6 bases and V 2 bases, and 7 bases lay outside the gene matches. The CDR3 has 16 amino acids. The CDR3 sequence is CASSEPSGGPVDTQYF. CDR3 bases: TGTGCCAGCAGTGAACCTAGCGGGGGGCCTGTGGATACGCAGTATTTT.

Remarks on this clonotype: At one of its ends the junction is not consistent with the germline gene, which may arise from a read error. The V gene is TRBV2, the J gene TRBJ2-1; D might be TRBD2 (7 bases). Germline CDR1 reads SNHLY; CDR2 reads FYNNEI. CDR3 length: 14 residues. CDR3 in DNA: TGTGTTAGGGGGGGTGGGGGCTCCTGCAATGAGCAGTTCTTC. Translated: CVRGGGGSCNEQFF. Supplemented by reference TRBV2 and TRBJ2-1, the full variable domain reads EPEVTQTPSHQVTQMGQEVILRCVPISNHLYFYWYRQILGQKVEFLVSFYNNEISEKSEIFDDQFSVERPDGSNFTLKIRSTKLEDSAMYFCVRGGGGSCNEQFFGPGTRLTVL.

This clonotype came up many times. The chain uses TRBV7-8 and TRBJ2-5, with a weak D call TRBD1 (7 bases). CDR1 is SGHVS and CDR2 is FQNEAQ in the germline V gene. The CDR3 sequence is 17 residues long. Trimming removed 0 bases from V and 9 bases from J, with 23 bases in between. The CDR3 nucleotides are TGTGCCAGCAGCTTAGCTTCGCTTGCAGGGGGGTTAGCGTCCCAGTACTTC. It encodes CASSLASLAGGLASQYF. The full variable domain, rest sourced from reference TRBV7-8 and TRBJ2-5, is GAGVSQSPRYKVAKRGQDVALRCDPISGHVSLFWYQQALGQGPEFLTYFQNEAQLDKSGLPSDRFFAERPEGSVSTLKIQRTQQEDSAVYLCASSLASLAGGLASQYFGPGTRLLVL.